The next 32 T cell receptor beta chains were all read from a single sample in a study of blood T cell repertoires in COVID-19. Libraries were prepared by immunoSEQ multiplex PCR; TCRdb keeps only in-frame clonotypes and omits some of them. The data hold hundreds of thousands of clones, with around 90% observed a single time. Sequencing was done on a sample of peripheral blood. The receptors stem from a woman aged 25-40 years with COVID-19, enrolled during active disease.

This clone was found once. The rearrangement joins TRBV4-1 to TRBJ2-1; 13 bases match TRBD2. Germline V lookup: CDR1 MGHRA, CDR2 YSYEKL. With V trimmed by 0 bases and J by 0 bases, 8 bases remained unmatched. CDR3 length: 20 amino acids. The CDR3 bases are TGCGCCAGCAGCCAAGAGGAGGGACTAGCGGGATCGAGCTCCTACAATGAGCAGTTCTTC. It codes for CASSQEEGLAGSSSYNEQFF.

This chain joins TRBV9 and TRBJ1-1; a weak D match, TRBD1 (6 bases). With 4 bases removed from V and 2 bases from J, the gap between germline ends came to 12 bases. The germline V gene has CDR1 SGDLS and CDR2 YYNGEE. CDR3 length equals 14 residues. The CDR3 nucleotides are TGTGCCAGCAGCCGTCAGACAGGCAACACTGAAGCTTTCTTT. Translation: CASSRQTGNTEAFF.

The chain carries TRBV24-1 and TRBJ2-3; 8 positions agree with TRBD1. The V segment lost 9 bases and the J segment 3 bases; nucleotides outside the gene matches: 7. This CDR3 comprises 14 residues. Germline-derived CDR1 and CDR2 are KGHDR and SFDVKD. CDR3 region: CATGRQGITDTQYF. The CDR3 DNA is TGTGCCACCGGCCGACAGGGGATAACAGATACGCAGTATTTT.

This rearrangement joins TRBV6-5 to TRBJ1-1; 9 nucleotides line up with TRBD1. CDR3 length equals 13 residues. Germline loops: CDR1 MNHEY, CDR2 SVGAGI. Germline trimming cut 6 bases from V and 10 bases from J; bases unmatched to any gene: 9. This CDR3 is CASRPTGGRGAFF. The CDR3 DNA sequence: TGTGCCAGCAGACCCACAGGGGGCCGAGGAGCTTTCTTT.

The chain has TRBV6-5 and TRBJ1-2, with D hard to call. V was pared by 4 bases and J by 3 bases, with 12 bases between. This CDR3 spans 14 amino acids. Germline CDR1 is MNHEY and CDR2 is SVGAGI. The CDR3 reads CASSSFGVDYGYTF. The CDR3 DNA reads TGTGCCAGCAGTTCCTTCGGGGTAGACTATGGCTACACCTTC.

The chain carries TRBV4-1 and TRBJ2-2, with 9 bases lining up with TRBD1. V lost 3 bases to trimming and J lost 2 bases; unmatched junction nucleotides: 7. Germline V gene sequence: CDR1 MGHRA, CDR2 YSYEKL. This CDR3 comprises 17 residues. CDR3 in DNA: TGCGCCAGCAGCCAGTACGGACAGGGGCCCAACACCGGGGAGCTGTTTTTT. The encoded protein is CASSQYGQGPNTGELFF.

The sample holds a few counts of this clone. The V and J genes are TRBV9 and TRBJ2-1; TRBD1 is a possible D gene (6 bases). The CDR3 has 14 residues. Per the germline V gene, CDR1 is SGDLS and CDR2 is YYNGEE. V lost 3 bases to trimming and J lost 4 bases, with 11 bases between them. The CDR3, as DNA: TGTGCCAGCAGCGATCAAACAGGGTACAATGAGCAGTTCTTC. Protein product: CASSDQTGYNEQFF.

The chain recombines TRBV7-9 with TRBJ2-5; 8 bases are shared with TRBD1. Germline CDR1 and CDR2: SEHNR and FQNEAQ (reference sequence). V shed 5 bases, J shed 5 bases, and the junction held 10 bases outside the gene matches. The CDR3 totals 15 residues. CDR3 sequence: CASSTDRARGETQYF. CDR3 sequence (DNA): TGTGCCAGCAGCACGGACAGGGCACGAGGGGAGACCCAGTACTTC.

The chain recombines TRBV10-1 with TRBJ2-3; a possible D gene is TRBD2 (5 bases). The CDR3 length is 15 residues. Germline V gene data show CDR1 as WNHNN and CDR2 as SYGVQD (reference sequence). The germline V and J ends were trimmed by 2 bases and 1 base, with 10 bases remaining between them. The CDR3 loop reads CASSEPGMGTDTQYF. Here the CDR3 DNA reads TGCGCCAGCAGTGAGCCGGGGATGGGCACAGATACGCAGTATTTT.

V gene TRBV28 combines with J gene TRBJ1-2; D not resolved. Germline-derived CDR1 and CDR2 are MDHEN and SYDVKM. V lost 4 bases and J 7 bases, leaving 16 bases between the germline ends. The CDR3 covers 14 residues. In nucleotides, the CDR3 is TGTGCCAGCAGTTCACTTTCGCCTCGGGGTGGCTACACCTTC. Its protein product is CASSSLSPRGGYTF.

This clone was seen only once. The chain recombines TRBV9 with TRBJ2-3, with D unresolved. This CDR3 has 12 residues. Germline V lookup: CDR1 SGDLS, CDR2 YYNGEE. Trimming shortened V by 5 bases and J by 5 bases, and 9 bases separated the two germline ends. CDR3 amino acids: CASRSERDTQYF. The CDR3, as DNA: TGTGCCAGCAGGTCTGAGAGAGATACGCAGTATTTT.

CDR3 sequence: CASSVAADTEAFF. The CDR3 bases are TGTGCCAGCAGCGTAGCAGCGGACACTGAAGCTTTCTTT. The J gene is TRBJ1-1, the V gene TRBV9; the D is unclear. The CDR3 runs 13 residues. Germline V gene lookup returns CDR1 SGDLS and CDR2 YYNGEE. Trimming took 0 bases from V and 3 from J, leaving 6 bases between them. Using reference TRBV9 and TRBJ1-1 for the parts outside the CDR3, the full variable domain is DSGVTQTPKHLITATGQRVTLRCSPRSGDLSVYWYQQSLDQGLQFLIQYYNGEERAKGNILERFSAQQFPDLHSELNLSSLELGDSALYFCASSVAADTEAFFGQGTRLTVV.

The CDR3 protein is CASMPGLAHNEQFF. The CDR3 DNA sequence: TGTGCCAGCATGCCGGGACTAGCCCACAATGAGCAGTTCTTC. V gene TRBV6-5 combines with J gene TRBJ2-1, with 9 positions matching TRBD2. Germline V lookup: CDR1 MNHEY, CDR2 SVGAGI. The CDR3 is 14 residues long. V lost 7 bases, J lost 5 bases, and 6 bases stayed unmatched.

This clone turned up a few times. The genes are TRBV27 and TRBJ2-2; the D is unclear. Deletions cut 6 bases from V and 5 bases from J, with 13 bases between. Germline CDR1 MNHEY, CDR2 SMNVEV (reference sequence). CDR3 length equals 14 residues. The CDR3 region is CASSIRIRTGELFF. In DNA form, the CDR3 reads TGTGCCAGCAGCATCAGGATTAGGACCGGGGAGCTGTTTTTT.

This chain joins TRBV11-2 and TRBJ2-3; the match to TRBD2 covers 8 bases. With V trimmed by 5 bases and J by 6 bases, 13 bases remained unmatched. Germline assignment: CDR1 SGHAT and CDR2 FQNNGV. The CDR3 consists of 16 residues. CDR3 amino acids: CASSQYPGLVRDTQYF. The CDR3 DNA reads TGTGCCAGCAGCCAATACCCGGGACTAGTTAGGGATACGCAGTATTTT.

The chain couples TRBV18 to TRBJ2-1; 8 positions agree with TRBD2. With V trimmed by 4 bases and J by 2 bases, 4 bases remained unmatched. CDR3 size: 15 residues. From germline, CDR1 is KGHSH and CDR2 LQKENI. Written as DNA, the CDR3 is TGTGCCAGCTCACAAGCGGGAGTCCCCTACAATGAGCAGTTCTTC. Amino acids: CASSQAGVPYNEQFF.

This clone has a single count. The J gene is TRBJ2-7, the V gene TRBV15; 7 bases are shared with TRBD2. Germline CDR1 and CDR2: LNHNV and YYDKDF (reference sequence). V was clipped by 7 bases and J by 4 bases; unmatched bases: 7. This CDR3 comprises 13 residues. The CDR3 loop reads CATMRGEGYEQYF. DNA for the CDR3: TGTGCCACCATGCGCGGGGAGGGGTACGAGCAGTACTTC.

The chain has TRBV7-2 and TRBJ2-5, with TRBD2 identical over 14 bases. Germline CDR1 and CDR2: SGHTA and FQGNSA. This CDR3 comprises 16 residues. The trim removed 5 bases at V and 4 bases at J, leaving 6 bases unmatched. The CDR3 reads CASSTGLAGVGETQYF. The CDR3, as DNA: TGTGCCAGCAGCACGGGACTAGCGGGGGTGGGAGAGACCCAGTACTTC.

This clone was counted once. The V gene is TRBV27, the J gene TRBJ1-6, with TRBD1 matching 7 bases. V shed 3 bases and J 2 bases; nucleotides not matched to a gene: 4. CDR3 length: 16 residues. CDR1 and CDR2 (germline): MNHEY, SMNVEV (reference sequence). CDR3 sequence reads: CASSFEGAAYNSPLHF. CDR3 coding DNA: TGTGCCAGCAGTTTTGAGGGGGCAGCCTATAATTCACCCCTCCACTTT.

CDR3 residues: CASSPYQGLNEKLFF. Here the CDR3 DNA reads TGTGCCAGCAGCCCATACCAGGGACTAAATGAAAAACTGTTTTTT. This rearrangement joins TRBV28 to TRBJ1-4; perhaps TRBD1 as D (5 bases). The CDR3 is made up of 15 amino acids. Germline values: CDR1 MDHEN, CDR2 SYDVKM. Between the trimmed V and J ends, which lost 6 bases and 5 bases, there was a span of 16 bases.

The chain links TRBV3-1 (or the pseudogene TRBV3-2) to TRBJ1-5; D might be TRBD1 (6 bases). V shed 5 bases and J shed 6 bases, with 11 bases lying between them. The CDR3 totals 13 residues. The germline CDR1 and CDR2 sequences are LGHDT and YNNKEL (reference sequence). CDR3 bases: TGTGCCAGCAGCGAAGGGGGGGGTCAGCCCCAGCATTTT. This encodes CASSEGGGQPQHF.

The chain carries TRBV12-2 and TRBJ2-1; the DNA was not compared with TRBD2, the D call given in the table. TRBV12-2 is deemed a pseudogene. The CDR3 consists of 16 residues. The CDR3 DNA is TGTGCAAGTCGCCCGCGGACTAGCGGACCCGCGAATGAGCAGTTCTTC. Translating gives CASRPRTSGPANEQFF.

This clone showed up just once. V and J are TRBV13 and TRBJ2-5, with unresolved D. Deletions cut 1 base from V and 3 bases from J, with 12 bases between. Per germline, CDR1 PRHDT and CDR2 FYEKMQ (reference sequence). The CDR3 consists of 15 residues. CDR3 sequence reads: CASSLVLSKKETQYF. In DNA form, the CDR3 reads TGTGCCAGCAGCTTAGTTCTTAGTAAAAAAGAGACCCAGTACTTC.

The chain has TRBV7-2 and TRBJ1-1; TRBD1 matches at 7 bases. This CDR3 has 14 amino acids. V trimming: 3 bases; J trimming: 3 bases; junction bases outside the gene matches: 4. CDR1 and CDR2 (germline): SGHTA, FQGNSA. The CDR3 spells CASSFRGKDTEAFF. As DNA, the CDR3 is TGTGCCAGCAGCTTCAGGGGGAAGGACACTGAAGCTTTCTTT.

The chain employs TRBV3-1 (or the pseudogene TRBV3-2) and TRBJ2-7; possibly TRBD2 for D (5 bases). Germline lookup yields CDR1 LGHDT and CDR2 YNNKEL (reference sequence). This CDR3 is 14 amino acids long. V lost 1 base and J lost 6, with 13 bases in between. CDR3 sequence reads: CASSQGITGGEQYF. CDR3 nucleotide sequence: TGTGCCAGCAGCCAAGGGATTACTGGAGGCGAGCAGTACTTC.

The V gene is TRBV29-1, the J gene TRBJ2-1; the match to TRBD2 covers 7 bases. Per the germline V gene, CDR1 is SQVTM and CDR2 is ANQGSEA. The CDR3 covers 14 residues. V was clipped by 3 bases and J by 4 bases; unmatched bases: 6. Written as DNA, the CDR3 is TGCAGCGTTGATGCGGGAGAGGGTTACAATGAGCAGTTCTTC. It translates to CSVDAGEGYNEQFF.

The chain is built from TRBV7-2 and TRBJ2-7; 8 nucleotides align to TRBD2. With 8 bases clipped from V and 2 bases from J, the junction kept 2 bases outside the gene matches. Germline loops: CDR1 SGHTA, CDR2 FQGNSA. The CDR3 is 12 residues long. This CDR3 is CASSRGAYEQYF. CDR3 in DNA: TGTGCCAGCTCGCGGGGGGCCTACGAGCAGTACTTC. Together with reference TRBV7-2 and TRBJ2-7, the CDR3 gives the full variable domain: GAGVSQSPSNKVTEKGKDVELRCDPISGHTALYWYRQSLGQGLEFLIYFQGNSAPDKSGLPSDRFSAERTGGSVSTLTIQRTQQEDSAVYLCASSRGAYEQYFGPGTRLTVT.

The chain joins TRBV2 to TRBJ1-6; D unresolved. With 8 bases removed from V and 0 bases from J, the gap between germline ends came to 5 bases. The CDR3 totals 13 residues. Germline V gene sequence: CDR1 SNHLY, CDR2 FYNNEI. The CDR3 DNA reads TGTGCCAGCGGGAGCTCCTATAATTCACCCCTCCACTTT. As protein: CASGSSYNSPLHF. The full variable domain, completed using reference TRBV2 and TRBJ1-6, is EPEVTQTPSHQVTQMGQEVILRCVPISNHLYFYWYRQILGQKVEFLVSFYNNEISEKSEIFDDQFSVERPDGSNFTLKIRSTKLEDSAMYFCASGSSYNSPLHFGNGTRLTVT.

The CDR3: CASSGQGNYGYTF. DNA for the CDR3: TGTGCCAGCAGCGGGCAGGGGAACTATGGCTACACCTTC. This chain connects TRBV13 to TRBJ1-2, with D tentatively TRBD1 (6 bases). This CDR3 contains 13 residues. The V gene lost 5 bases and the J gene lost 2 bases, with 9 bases spanning the gap. Germline assignment: CDR1 PRHDT and CDR2 FYEKMQ (reference sequence).

V gene TRBV4-3 combines with J gene TRBJ1-4; 8 positions match TRBD1. Losses at the gene ends were 6 bases for V and 7 bases for J; bases not matched to a gene: 7. The CDR3 totals 14 residues. Germline V gene data show CDR1 as LGHNA and CDR2 as YSLEER. CDR3 amino acids: CASRAGTGLEKLFF. The CDR3 DNA reads TGCGCCAGCAGGGCCGGGACAGGACTTGAAAAACTGTTTTTT.

This rearrangement joins TRBV6-5 to TRBJ1-4, with D uncertain. Trimming pared 6 bases from V and 0 bases from J, leaving 8 bases between. The germline V gene encodes CDR1 MNHEY and CDR2 SVGAGI. This CDR3 region has 14 residues. CDR3 region: CASRVTATNEKLFF. The CDR3 DNA is TGTGCCAGCAGAGTGACTGCAACTAATGAAAAACTGTTTTTT.

V usage is TRBV7-9 and J usage is TRBJ1-2, with 10 positions matching TRBD1. The trim removed 6 bases at V and 7 bases at J, leaving 8 bases unmatched. In germline, CDR1 is SEHNR, CDR2 FQNEAQ (reference sequence). The length of the CDR3 is 14 residues. This CDR3 reads CASRKGTGEFGYTF. CDR3 coding DNA: TGTGCCAGCAGAAAGGGGACAGGGGAGTTTGGCTACACCTTC.